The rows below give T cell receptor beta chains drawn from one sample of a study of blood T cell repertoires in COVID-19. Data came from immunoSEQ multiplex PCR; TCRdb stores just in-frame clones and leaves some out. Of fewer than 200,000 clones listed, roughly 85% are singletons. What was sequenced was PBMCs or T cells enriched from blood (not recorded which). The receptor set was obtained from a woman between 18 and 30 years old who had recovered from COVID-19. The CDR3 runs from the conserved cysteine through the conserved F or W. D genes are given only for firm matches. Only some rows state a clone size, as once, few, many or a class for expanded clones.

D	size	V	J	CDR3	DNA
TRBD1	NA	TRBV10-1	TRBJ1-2	CASSENNRGYDYTF	TGCGCCAGCAGTGAGAATAACAGGGGATATGACTACACCTTC
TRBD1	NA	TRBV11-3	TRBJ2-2	CASSSGGANTGELFF	TGTGCCAGCAGTTCAGGGGGCGCGAACACCGGGGAGCTGTTTTTT
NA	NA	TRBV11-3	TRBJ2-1	CASSLGLRRDVYNEQFF	TGTGCCAGCAGCTTAGGGCTGAGGCGGGACGTCTACAATGAGCAGTTCTTC
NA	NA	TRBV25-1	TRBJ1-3	CASSESIGVLGNTIYF	TGTGCCAGCAGTGAATCCATCGGGGTCTTGGGAAACACCATATATTTT
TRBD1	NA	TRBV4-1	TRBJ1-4	CASSQRGQENEKLFF	TGCGCCAGCAGCCAACGCGGACAGGAGAATGAAAAACTGTTTTTT
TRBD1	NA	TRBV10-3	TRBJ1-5	CAISRDRGQSNQPQHF	TGTGCCATCAGCCGGGACAGGGGCCAATCCAATCAGCCCCAGCATTTT
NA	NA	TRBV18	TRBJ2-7	CASSPSNPGGGEQYF	TGTGCCAGCTCACCTAGCAATCCAGGGGGAGGCGAGCAGTACTTC
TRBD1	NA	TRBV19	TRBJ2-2	CASSIGRTGVDTGELFF	TGTGCCAGTAGTATAGGAAGGACAGGGGTGGACACCGGGGAGCTGTTTTTT
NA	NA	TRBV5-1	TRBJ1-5	CASSWRSNQPQHF	TGCGCCAGCAGCTGGAGGAGCAATCAGCCCCAGCATTTT
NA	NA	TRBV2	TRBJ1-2	CASSGSPSGQEGGYTF	TGTGCCAGCAGTGGGAGCCCCTCAGGGCAGGAAGGCGGCTACACCTTC
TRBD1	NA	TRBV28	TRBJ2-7	CASSFDRGYEQYF	TGTGCCAGCAGTTTTGACAGGGGTTACGAGCAGTACTTC
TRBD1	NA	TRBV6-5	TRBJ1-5	CASSRQGRGNQPQHF	TGTGCCAGCAGCCGACAGGGCCGCGGGAATCAGCCCCAGCATTTT
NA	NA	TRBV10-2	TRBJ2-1	CASSVIYNEQFF	TGCGCCAGCAGTGTCATCTACAATGAGCAGTTCTTC
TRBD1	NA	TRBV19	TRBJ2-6	CASRLQGAESGANVLTF	TGTGCCAGTAGACTACAGGGGGCAGAGTCTGGGGCCAACGTCCTGACTTTC
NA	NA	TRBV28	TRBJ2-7	CASRDSQYEQYF	TGTGCCAGCAGGGACAGTCAGTACGAGCAGTACTTC
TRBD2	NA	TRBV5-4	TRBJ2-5	CASSRAGVQETQYF	TGTGCCAGCAGCAGGGCGGGAGTTCAAGAGACCCAGTACTTC
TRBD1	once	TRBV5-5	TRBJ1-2	CASSWGPGQGLTNYGYTF	TGTGCCAGCAGCTGGGGTCCGGGACAGGGGTTAACTAACTATGGCTACACCTTC
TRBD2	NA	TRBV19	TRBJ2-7	CASRGLGSYEQYF	TGTGCCAGTAGGGGACTAGGTTCCTACGAGCAGTACTTC
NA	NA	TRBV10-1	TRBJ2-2	CASSEATTNTGELFF	TGCGCCAGCAGTGAGGCGACTACGAACACCGGGGAGCTGTTTTTT
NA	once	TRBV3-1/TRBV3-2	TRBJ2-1	CASSRAQVAVGNEQFF	TGTGCCAGCAGCCGGGCTCAGGTAGCGGTAGGCAATGAGCAGTTCTTC
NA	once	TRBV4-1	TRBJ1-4	CASSQDRAAGVEKLFF	TGCGCCAGCAGCCAAGATAGGGCGGCAGGGGTTGAGAAACTGTTTTTT
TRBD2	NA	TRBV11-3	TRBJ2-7	CASSLGPGGGYEQYF	TGTGCCAGCAGCTTAGGGCCGGGCGGGGGATACGAGCAGTACTTC
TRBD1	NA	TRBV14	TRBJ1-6	CASSQDLGTVNNSPLHF	TGTGCCAGCAGCCAAGATCTTGGGACAGTCAATAATTCACCCCTCCACTTT
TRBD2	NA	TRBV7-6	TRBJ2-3	CASSFGGSLDTQYF	TGTGCCAGCAGCTTTGGCGGGAGTTTAGATACGCAGTATTTT
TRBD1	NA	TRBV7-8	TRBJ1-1	CASSHRTGATPTEAFF	TGTGCCAGCAGCCACCGGACAGGAGCTACACCTACTGAAGCTTTCTTT
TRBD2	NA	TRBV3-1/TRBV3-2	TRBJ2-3	CASSQETLAGWTDTQYF	TGTGCCAGCAGCCAAGAGACCCTAGCGGGGTGGACAGATACGCAGTATTTT
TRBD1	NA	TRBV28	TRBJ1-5	CASRTRGQGNQPQHF	TGTGCCAGCAGAACCAGGGGGCAGGGGAATCAGCCCCAGCATTTT
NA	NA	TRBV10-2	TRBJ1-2	CASSGDRGGYGYTF	TGCGCCAGCAGTGGAGATCGTGGAGGCTATGGCTACACCTTC
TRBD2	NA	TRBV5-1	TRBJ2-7	CASRLNLAGINEQYF	TGCGCCAGCAGGCTAAATCTAGCGGGGATAAACGAGCAGTACTTC
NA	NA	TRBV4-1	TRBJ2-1	CASSQDGSAEQFF	TGCGCCAGCAGCCAAGACGGGAGCGCTGAGCAGTTCTTC
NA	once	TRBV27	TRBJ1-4	CASSLFQGEKLFF	TGTGCCAGCAGTTTATTCCAGGGGGAAAAACTGTTTTTT
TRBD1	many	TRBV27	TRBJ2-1	CASSPYRGSGDEQFF	TGTGCCAGCAGTCCCTACAGGGGTTCCGGGGATGAGCAGTTCTTC
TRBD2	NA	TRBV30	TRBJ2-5	CAWSVRGSGSLETQYF	TGTGCCTGGAGTGTACGGGGTAGCGGGAGTTTGGAGACCCAGTACTTC
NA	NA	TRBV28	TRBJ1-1	CASNRDISYTEAFF	TGTGCCAGCAACCGGGACATATCCTACACTGAAGCTTTCTTT
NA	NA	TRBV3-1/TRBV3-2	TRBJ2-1	CASSQDTRQGGQFF	TGTGCCAGCAGCCAAGATACGCGGCAGGGGGGGCAGTTCTTC
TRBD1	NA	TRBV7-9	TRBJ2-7	CASSYTGAPLYEQYF	TGTGCCAGCAGCTACACAGGGGCGCCACTCTACGAGCAGTACTTC
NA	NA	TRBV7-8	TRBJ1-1	CASSLEFRAGPNTEAFF	TGTGCCAGCAGCTTAGAGTTCCGGGCGGGACCGAACACTGAAGCTTTCTTT
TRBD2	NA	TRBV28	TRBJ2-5	CASSNIAGGPETQYF	TGTGCCAGCAGTAACATAGCGGGGGGGCCGGAGACCCAGTACTTC
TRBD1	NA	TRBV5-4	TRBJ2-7	CASSLRTGIGEQYF	TGTGCCAGCAGCTTGCGGACAGGGATAGGCGAGCAGTACTTC
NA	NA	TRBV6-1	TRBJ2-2	CASSGGSGTENTGELFF	TGTGCCAGCAGTGGAGGGTCCGGGACTGAGAACACCGGGGAGCTGTTTTTT
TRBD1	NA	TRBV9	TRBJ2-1	CASSVQGQGSNEQFF	TGTGCCAGCAGCGTACAAGGACAGGGGAGTAATGAGCAGTTCTTC
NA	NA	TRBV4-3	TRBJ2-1	CASSQSRDISYNEQFF	TGCGCCAGCAGCCAGTCCAGGGATATCTCCTACAATGAGCAGTTCTTC
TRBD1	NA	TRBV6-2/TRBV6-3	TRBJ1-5	CASSYSGGRNQPQHF	TGTGCCAGCAGTTATTCAGGGGGTCGCAATCAGCCCCAGCATTTT
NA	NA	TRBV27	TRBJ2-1	CASSLSGRGKNEQFF	TGTGCCAGCAGTTTATCCGGCAGGGGTAAAAATGAGCAGTTCTTC
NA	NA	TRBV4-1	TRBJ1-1	CASSQGYSTEAFF	TGCGCCAGCAGCCAAGGTTACAGCACTGAAGCTTTCTTT
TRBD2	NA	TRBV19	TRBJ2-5	CASSIGDYQTQYF	TGTGCCAGTAGTATAGGGGACTACCAGACCCAGTACTTC
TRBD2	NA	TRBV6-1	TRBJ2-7	CASSDTSDSYEQYF	TGTGCCAGCAGTGATACTAGCGACTCCTACGAGCAGTACTTC
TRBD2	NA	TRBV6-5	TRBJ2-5	CASRGTSGLRTQYF	TGTGCCAGCAGGGGGACTAGCGGGCTGCGGACCCAGTACTTC
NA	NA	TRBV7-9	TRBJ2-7	CASSRPGPLYEQYF	TGTGCCAGCAGCCGCCCAGGGCCTCTCTACGAGCAGTACTTC
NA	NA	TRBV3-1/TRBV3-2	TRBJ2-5	CASSHLSGYQETQYF	TGTGCCAGCAGCCACCTAAGCGGGTACCAAGAGACCCAGTACTTC
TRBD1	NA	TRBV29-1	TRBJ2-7	CSVGVTGGSYEQYF	TGCAGCGTTGGTGTGACAGGGGGCTCTTACGAGCAGTACTTC
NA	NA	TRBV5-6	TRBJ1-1	CASSSPPAGTLAFF	TGTGCCAGCAGCTCACCTCCAGCAGGTACTTTAGCTTTCTTT
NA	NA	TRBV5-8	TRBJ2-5	CASSLVASGETQYF	TGTGCCAGCAGCTTGGTAGCCTCCGGGGAGACCCAGTACTTC
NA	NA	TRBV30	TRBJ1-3	CAWIGGSGNTIYF	TGTGCCTGGATAGGGGGATCTGGAAACACCATATATTTT
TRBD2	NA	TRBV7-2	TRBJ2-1	CASSTGLAGANEQFF	TGTGCCAGCAGCACGGGACTAGCGGGCGCGAATGAGCAGTTCTTC
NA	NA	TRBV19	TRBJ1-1	CASSQGWTEAFF	TGTGCCAGTAGTCAGGGTTGGACTGAAGCTTTCTTT
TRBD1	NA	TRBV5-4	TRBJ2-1	CASSLESGGWNEQFF	TGTGCCAGCAGCTTGGAGTCAGGGGGTTGGAATGAGCAGTTCTTC
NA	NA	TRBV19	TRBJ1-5	CASSIAGRYQPQHF	TGTGCCAGTAGTATCGCAGGTCGCTATCAGCCCCAGCATTTT
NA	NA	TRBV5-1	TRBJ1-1	CASSLGQRSTEAFF	TGCGCCAGCAGCTTAGGACAGCGGAGCACTGAAGCTTTCTTT
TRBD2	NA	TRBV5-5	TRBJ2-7	CASSLGPAGGEQYF	TGTGCCAGCAGCTTGGGTCCAGCGGGAGGCGAGCAGTACTTC